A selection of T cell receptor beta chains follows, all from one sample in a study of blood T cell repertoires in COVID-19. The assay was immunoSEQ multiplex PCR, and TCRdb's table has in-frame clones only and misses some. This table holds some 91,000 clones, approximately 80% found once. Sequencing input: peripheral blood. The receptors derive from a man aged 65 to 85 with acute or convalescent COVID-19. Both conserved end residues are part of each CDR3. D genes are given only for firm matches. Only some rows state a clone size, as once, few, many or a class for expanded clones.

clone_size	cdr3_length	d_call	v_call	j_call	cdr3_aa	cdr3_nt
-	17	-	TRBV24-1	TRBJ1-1	CATSDLKPRAEDTEAFF	TGTGCCACCAGTGATTTGAAACCGCGGGCCGAGGACACTGAAGCTTTCTTT
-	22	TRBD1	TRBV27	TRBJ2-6	CASSLSTVIARGPSPGANVLTF	TGTGCCAGCAGTTTAAGTACGGTAATCGCGAGGGGGCCGTCTCCTGGGGCCAACGTCCTGACTTTC
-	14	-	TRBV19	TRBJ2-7	CASSAPGRTYEQYF	TGTGCCAGTAGTGCCCCAGGGCGCACCTACGAGCAGTACTTC
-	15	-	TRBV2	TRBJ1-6	CASSPSRAANSPLHF	TGTGCCAGCAGTCCATCCAGGGCTGCCAATTCACCCCTCCACTTT
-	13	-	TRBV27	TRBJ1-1	CASSFRDITEAFF	TGTGCCAGCAGTTTTCGGGACATCACTGAAGCTTTCTTT
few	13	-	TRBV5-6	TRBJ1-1	CASSREEVAEAFF	TGTGCCAGCAGCCGGGAAGAGGTAGCTGAAGCTTTCTTT
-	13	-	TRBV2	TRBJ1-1	CASSVAGNTEAFF	TGTGCCAGCAGTGTCGCGGGGAACACTGAAGCTTTCTTT
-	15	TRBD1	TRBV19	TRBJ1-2	CASRHTGTGVDGYTF	TGTGCCAGTAGACATACCGGGACAGGGGTTGATGGCTACACCTTC
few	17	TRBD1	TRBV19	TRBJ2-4	CASNALSTGRGKNIQYF	TGTGCCAGTAACGCACTATCGACAGGGAGAGGCAAAAACATTCAGTACTTC
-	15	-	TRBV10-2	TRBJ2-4	CASALDSPIHLIQYF	TGCGCCAGCGCCCTGGACAGCCCAATTCACCTGATTCAGTACTTC
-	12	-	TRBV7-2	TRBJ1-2	CASSLAGYGYTF	TGTGCCAGCAGCTTAGCCGGCTATGGCTACACCTTC
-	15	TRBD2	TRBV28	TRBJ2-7	CASSLGTSGSGEQYF	TGTGCCAGCAGTCTAGGGACTAGCGGGTCTGGGGAGCAGTACTTC
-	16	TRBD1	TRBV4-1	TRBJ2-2	CASSRMTGLNTGELFF	TGCGCCAGCAGCCGGATGACAGGGCTAAACACCGGGGAGCTGTTTTTT
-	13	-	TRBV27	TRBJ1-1	CASSDRVNTEAFF	TGTGCCAGCAGTGACCGGGTTAACACTGAAGCTTTCTTT
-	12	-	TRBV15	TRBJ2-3	CATSRAVDTQYF	TGTGCCACCAGCAGAGCCGTGGATACGCAGTATTTT
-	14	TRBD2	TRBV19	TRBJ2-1	CASSRGAGWNEQFF	TGTGCCAGTAGTCGTGGAGCGGGGTGGAATGAGCAGTTCTTC
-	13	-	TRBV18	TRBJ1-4	CASARDSNEKLFF	TGTGCCAGCGCCCGGGACTCCAATGAAAAACTGTTTTTT
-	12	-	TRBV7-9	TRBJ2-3	CASSPSTDTQYF	TGTGCCAGCAGCCCGAGCACAGATACGCAGTATTTT
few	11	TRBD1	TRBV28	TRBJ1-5	CASSLGQGFHF	TGTGCCAGCAGTTTGGGACAGGGTTTCCATTTT
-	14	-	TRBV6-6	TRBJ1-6	CASSYVLYNSPLHF	TGTGCCAGCAGTTACGTCCTCTATAATTCACCCCTCCACTTT
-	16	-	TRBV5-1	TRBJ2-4	CASSHGGAGAKNIQYF	TGCGCCAGCAGCCATGGGGGGGCGGGAGCCAAAAACATTCAGTACTTC
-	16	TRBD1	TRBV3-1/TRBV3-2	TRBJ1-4	CASSPSQGMTNEKLFF	TGTGCCAGCAGCCCTTCACAGGGGATGACTAATGAAAAACTGTTTTTT
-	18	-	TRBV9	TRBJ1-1	CASSPPRTPRQTGTEAFF	TGTGCCAGCAGCCCGCCCCGAACCCCTAGGCAAACCGGGACTGAAGCTTTCTTT
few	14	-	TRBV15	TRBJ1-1	CATSRGGQNTEAFF	TGTGCCACCAGCAGAGGCGGACAGAACACTGAAGCTTTCTTT
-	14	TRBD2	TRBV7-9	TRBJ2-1	CASSLSTSWDEQFF	TGTGCCAGCAGCTTATCGACTAGCTGGGATGAGCAGTTCTTC
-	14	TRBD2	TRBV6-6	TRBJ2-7	CASGVGGSQHEQYF	TGTGCCAGCGGCGTCGGCGGGAGCCAGCACGAGCAGTACTTC
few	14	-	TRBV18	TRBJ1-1	CASSPDTLNTEAFF	TGTGCCAGCTCACCGGACACACTGAACACTGAAGCTTTCTTT
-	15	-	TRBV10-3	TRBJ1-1	CAISGGESRGTEAFF	TGTGCCATCAGTGGGGGCGAATCTAGGGGCACTGAAGCTTTCTTT
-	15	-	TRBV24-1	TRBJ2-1	CATSDAKRPGDEQFF	TGTGCCACCAGTGATGCCAAGCGGCCAGGGGATGAGCAGTTCTTC
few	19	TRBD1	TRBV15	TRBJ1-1	CATSRPINRGSRLGTEAFF	TGTGCCACCAGCAGGCCGATCAACAGGGGGAGTCGATTGGGCACTGAAGCTTTCTTT
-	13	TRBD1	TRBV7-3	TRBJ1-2	CASSLDRGYGYTF	TGTGCCAGCAGCCTGGACAGGGGGTATGGCTACACCTTC
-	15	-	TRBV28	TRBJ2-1	CASSRMRPAYNEQFF	TGTGCCAGCAGCAGGATGAGACCAGCCTACAATGAGCAGTTCTTC
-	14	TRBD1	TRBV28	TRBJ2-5	CASSSPGQVQTQYF	TGTGCCAGCAGTTCTCCCGGACAGGTACAGACCCAGTACTTC
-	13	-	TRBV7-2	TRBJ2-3	CASSLGTGLAQYF	TGTGCCAGCAGCTTAGGCACAGGGTTGGCGCAGTATTTT
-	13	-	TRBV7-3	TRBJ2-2	CASSSQEAGELFF	TGTGCCAGCAGCTCCCAAGAGGCCGGGGAGCTGTTTTTT
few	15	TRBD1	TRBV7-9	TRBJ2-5	CASSSVDRGQETQYF	TGTGCCAGCAGCTCCGTTGACAGGGGTCAAGAGACCCAGTACTTC
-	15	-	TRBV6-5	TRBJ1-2	CASTPNRGQFYGYTF	TGTGCCAGCACCCCTAATCGCGGACAGTTCTATGGCTACACCTTC
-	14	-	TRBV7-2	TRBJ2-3	CASSLVSRADTQYF	TGTGCCAGCAGCTTAGTCTCCAGGGCCGATACGCAGTATTTT
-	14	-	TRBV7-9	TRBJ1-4	CASSLVTENEKLFF	TGTGCCAGCAGCTTAGTTACGGAGAATGAAAAACTGTTTTTT
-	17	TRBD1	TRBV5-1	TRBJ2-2	CASSFPGQGTNTGELFF	TGCGCCAGCAGCTTTCCGGGACAGGGTACAAACACCGGGGAGCTGTTTTTT
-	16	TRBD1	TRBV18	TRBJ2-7	CASSAISGTGYYEQYF	TGTGCCAGCTCAGCTATTTCCGGGACAGGGTACTACGAGCAGTACTTC
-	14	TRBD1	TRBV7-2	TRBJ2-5	CASSSGQGQETQYF	TGTGCCAGCAGCTCGGGACAGGGGCAAGAGACCCAGTACTTC
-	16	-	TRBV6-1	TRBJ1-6	CASSEGDAGYNSPLHF	TGTGCCAGCAGTGAAGGGGACGCGGGATATAATTCACCCCTCCACTTT
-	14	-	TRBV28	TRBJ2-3	CASSSVGQTDTQYF	TGTGCCAGCAGTTCAGTCGGACAGACAGATACGCAGTATTTT
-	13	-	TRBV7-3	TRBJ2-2	CASTYSNTGELFF	TGTGCCAGCACGTATTCGAACACCGGGGAGCTGTTTTTT
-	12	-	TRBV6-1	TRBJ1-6	CASSDSNSPLHF	TGTGCCAGCAGTGACAGTAATTCACCCCTCCACTTT
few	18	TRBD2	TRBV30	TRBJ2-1	CAWKRFEPGLAGSNEQFF	TGTGCCTGGAAGCGATTCGAACCGGGACTAGCGGGCTCCAATGAGCAGTTCTTC
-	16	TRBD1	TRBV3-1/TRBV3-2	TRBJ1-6	CASSQDGQGDNSPLHF	TGTGCCAGCAGCCAAGATGGACAGGGGGATAATTCACCCCTCCACTTT
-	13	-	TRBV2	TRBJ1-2	CASSGLEYYGYTF	TGTGCCAGCAGTGGTTTAGAATACTATGGCTACACCTTC
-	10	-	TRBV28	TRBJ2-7	CASSEDEQYF	TGTGCCAGCAGCGAGGACGAGCAGTACTTC
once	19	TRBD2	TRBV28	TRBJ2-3	CASSPFGRGEGRVTDTQYF	TGTGCCAGCAGCCCTTTCGGTCGGGGGGAGGGCCGAGTCACAGATACGCAGTATTTT
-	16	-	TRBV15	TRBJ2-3	CATSRDRVTSTDTQYF	TGTGCCACCAGCAGAGACAGGGTAACAAGCACAGATACGCAGTATTTT
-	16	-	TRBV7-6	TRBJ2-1	CASSLGRGGSYNEQFF	TGTGCCAGCAGCTTAGGGAGGGGGGGGTCCTACAATGAGCAGTTCTTC
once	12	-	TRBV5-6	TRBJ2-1	CASSLTGAEQFF	TGTGCCAGCAGCTTGACAGGCGCTGAGCAGTTCTTC
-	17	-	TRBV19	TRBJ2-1	CASSLHPRPSSYNEQFF	TGTGCCAGTAGCCTCCACCCACGTCCGAGCTCCTACAATGAGCAGTTCTTC